This is a list of T cell receptor beta chains from one sample in a study of cytomegalovirus exposure and HLA in healthy donors. Profiled with immunoSEQ multiplex PCR; TCRdb holds only in-frame clones, not every one. This sample yields some 170,000 clones, of which about 80% are seen a single time; about 3.8% belongs to the top ten. Input material: PBMCs. All receptors derive from a man aged 30 to 45 in good health and CMV-seropositive. The CDR3 runs from the conserved cysteine through the conserved F or W. Each record gives: J gene, D gene, clone size, V gene, CDR3 protein, CDR3 DNA. A D gene is named only where the DNA matches it firmly. Where a row states a size, it is once, few, many or the class of an expanded clone; other rows omit it.

J: TRBJ2-7
D: TRBD1
size: once
V: TRBV7-2
CDR3: CASSLGRGFEQYF
DNA: TGTGCCAGCAGCTTGGGCAGGGGGTTCGAGCAGTACTTC

J: TRBJ2-6
D: -
size: -
V: TRBV7-6
CDR3: CASSSISGANVLTF
DNA: TGTGCCAGCAGCTCAATCTCTGGGGCCAACGTCCTGACTTTC

J: TRBJ1-1
D: TRBD1
size: once
V: TRBV11-3
CDR3: CASSDQGAHTEAFF
DNA: TGTGCCAGCAGCGATCAGGGGGCGCACACTGAAGCTTTCTTT

J: TRBJ1-5
D: TRBD1
size: -
V: TRBV19
CDR3: CASSRRPGQGNLGNQPQHF
DNA: TGTGCCAGTAGTAGACGGCCGGGACAGGGGAATTTAGGCAATCAGCCCCAGCATTTT

J: TRBJ1-4
D: TRBD1
size: once
V: TRBV19
CDR3: CASSPGTATGNEKLFF
DNA: TGTGCCAGTAGTCCAGGGACAGCCACAGGGAATGAAAAACTGTTTTTT

J: TRBJ2-7
D: TRBD1
size: -
V: TRBV6-5
CDR3: CASNTGQGLGYF
DNA: TGTGCCAGCAACACCGGACAGGGCCTTGGGTACTTC

J: TRBJ2-7
D: -
size: -
V: TRBV15
CDR3: CATSRDLLRGSSGEQYF
DNA: TGTGCCACCAGCAGAGATCTCTTGCGAGGGTCCTCCGGCGAGCAGTACTTC

J: TRBJ2-4
D: TRBD2
size: -
V: TRBV5-1
CDR3: CASSLRRGGPENIQYF
DNA: TGCGCCAGCAGCTTGCGGCGGGGGGGCCCTGAAAACATTCAGTACTTC

J: TRBJ2-7
D: -
size: -
V: TRBV30
CDR3: CAWDAIRPGAFSYEQYF
DNA: TGTGCCTGGGACGCCATTAGGCCAGGGGCCTTCTCCTACGAGCAGTACTTC

J: TRBJ2-5
D: -
size: -
V: TRBV9
CDR3: CASSGGGTRVKETQYF
DNA: TGTGCCAGCAGCGGCGGAGGAACTAGAGTTAAAGAGACCCAGTACTTC

J: TRBJ2-5
D: TRBD2
size: -
V: TRBV28
CDR3: CASSVGGAFRETQYF
DNA: TGTGCCAGCAGTGTCGGGGGGGCCTTTCGAGAGACCCAGTACTTC

J: TRBJ2-3
D: -
size: -
V: TRBV13
CDR3: CASSLRRGPTLRTSTDTQYF
DNA: TGTGCCAGCAGCTTAAGGCGGGGGCCCACTCTTCGAACTAGCACAGATACGCAGTATTTT

J: TRBJ2-6
D: -
size: few
V: TRBV5-1
CDR3: CASSSLLGTLSLSGANVLTF
DNA: TGCGCCAGCAGCTCACTATTGGGGACACTTTCCCTCTCTGGGGCCAACGTCCTGACTTTC

J: TRBJ2-3
D: TRBD2
size: -
V: TRBV9
CDR3: CASSPRKGGGNTDTQYF
DNA: TGTGCCAGCAGCCCCAGGAAAGGCGGGGGAAACACAGATACGCAGTATTTT

J: TRBJ1-1
D: TRBD1
size: once
V: TRBV11-2
CDR3: CASSVRDRVATEAFF
DNA: TGTGCCAGCAGCGTCCGGGACAGGGTGGCCACTGAAGCTTTCTTT

J: TRBJ2-7
D: -
size: few
V: TRBV7-2
CDR3: CASSLVADSYEQYF
DNA: TGTGCCAGCAGCTTAGTGGCGGATTCCTACGAGCAGTACTTC

J: TRBJ2-1
D: -
size: few
V: TRBV7-2
CDR3: CASSLRYEQFF
DNA: TGTGCCAGCAGCTTACGGTATGAGCAGTTCTTC

J: TRBJ1-2
D: -
size: -
V: TRBV7-9
CDR3: CASSPQDGSNYGYTF
DNA: TGTGCCAGCAGCCCCCAGGACGGGAGTAACTATGGCTACACCTTC

J: TRBJ2-7
D: TRBD2
size: -
V: TRBV6-5
CDR3: CASSYSTRERNEQYF
DNA: TGTGCCAGCAGTTACTCGACGCGGGAGCGGAACGAGCAGTACTTC

J: TRBJ1-4
D: -
size: -
V: TRBV25-1
CDR3: CASSETKATNEKLFF
DNA: TGTGCCAGCAGTGAGACAAAAGCAACTAATGAAAAACTGTTTTTT

J: TRBJ2-1
D: -
size: -
V: TRBV10-2
CDR3: CASSESLAKQFF
DNA: TGCGCCAGCAGTGAGTCGTTAGCTAAGCAGTTCTTC

J: TRBJ2-1
D: TRBD2
size: once
V: TRBV4-1
CDR3: CASSQVAGGNEQFF
DNA: TGCGCCAGCAGCCAAGTCGCGGGGGGGAATGAGCAGTTCTTC

J: TRBJ1-5
D: TRBD1
size: -
V: TRBV5-6
CDR3: CASSLGQGGQPQHF
DNA: TGTGCCAGCAGCTTGGGACAGGGGGGTCAGCCCCAGCATTTT

J: TRBJ2-3
D: TRBD2
size: -
V: TRBV10-1
CDR3: CASSGSSGASTDTQYF
DNA: TGCGCCAGCAGTGGTTCTAGCGGGGCTAGCACAGATACGCAGTATTTT

J: TRBJ2-3
D: -
size: few
V: TRBV7-9
CDR3: CASSLYADTQYF
DNA: TGTGCCAGCAGCTTATATGCAGATACGCAGTATTTT

J: TRBJ2-5
D: -
size: -
V: TRBV30
CDR3: CAWTGGAQETQYF
DNA: TGTGCCTGGACAGGCGGGGCTCAAGAGACCCAGTACTTC

J: TRBJ2-2
D: -
size: -
V: TRBV27
CDR3: CASSLEPLQNTGELFF
DNA: TGTGCCAGCAGTTTGGAGCCTTTACAAAACACCGGGGAGCTGTTTTTT

J: TRBJ2-7
D: TRBD2
size: -
V: TRBV4-1
CDR3: CASSIGTSGTYEQYF
DNA: TGCGCCAGCAGCATCGGGACTAGCGGAACCTACGAGCAGTACTTC

J: TRBJ2-3
D: -
size: -
V: TRBV12-5
CDR3: CASGPDRGGDTQYF
DNA: TGTGCTAGTGGACCCGACAGGGGAGGGGATACGCAGTATTTT

J: TRBJ2-3
D: TRBD2
size: -
V: TRBV6-1
CDR3: CANARGGGADTQYF
DNA: TGTGCCAACGCGCGGGGGGGCGGCGCAGATACGCAGTATTTT

J: TRBJ2-1
D: -
size: -
V: TRBV28
CDR3: CASSSRLPSSYNEQFF
DNA: TGTGCCAGCAGTTCCCGACTGCCGAGCTCCTACAATGAGCAGTTCTTC

J: TRBJ2-2
D: -
size: -
V: TRBV4-3
CDR3: CASSQDLGQATGELFF
DNA: TGCGCCAGCAGCCAAGATTTGGGGCAGGCCACCGGGGAGCTGTTTTTT

J: TRBJ2-3
D: TRBD1
size: once
V: TRBV27
CDR3: CASSLSGQETDTQYF
DNA: TGTGCCAGCAGTTTATCAGGACAGGAGACAGATACGCAGTATTTT

J: TRBJ1-5
D: TRBD1
size: once
V: TRBV7-2
CDR3: CASSLTGPSTGTGAQPQHF
DNA: TGTGCCAGCAGCTTAACGGGACCCTCCACCGGGACAGGGGCGCAGCCCCAGCATTTT

J: TRBJ2-2
D: TRBD1
size: -
V: TRBV9
CDR3: CASSPRQGLNTGELFF
DNA: TGTGCCAGCAGCCCCCGACAGGGGTTGAACACCGGGGAGCTGTTTTTT

J: TRBJ1-5
D: -
size: -
V: TRBV28
CDR3: CASNPRGRNQPQHF
DNA: TGTGCCAGCAACCCCCGGGGTCGCAATCAGCCCCAGCATTTT

J: TRBJ1-1
D: -
size: once
V: TRBV6-4
CDR3: CASSDESGTEAFF
DNA: TGTGCCAGCAGTGACGAATCAGGTACTGAAGCTTTCTTT

J: TRBJ2-7
D: -
size: once
V: TRBV11-1
CDR3: CASSLSNSYEQYF
DNA: TGTGCCAGCAGCTTATCCAATTCCTACGAGCAGTACTTC

J: TRBJ1-1
D: TRBD1
size: -
V: TRBV18
CDR3: CASSGGQGAQTEAFF
DNA: TGTGCCAGCTCGGGGGGACAGGGGGCGCAGACTGAAGCTTTCTTT

J: TRBJ2-7
D: -
size: -
V: TRBV4-1
CDR3: CASSLGAFQFGYEQYF
DNA: TGCGCCAGCAGCCTTGGAGCGTTTCAGTTTGGCTACGAGCAGTACTTC

J: TRBJ2-7
D: -
size: -
V: TRBV6-5
CDR3: CASSPVRSYEQYF
DNA: TGTGCCAGCAGCCCGGTTCGGTCCTACGAGCAGTACTTC

J: TRBJ1-2
D: TRBD1
size: -
V: TRBV19
CDR3: CASRDSGQGVSNYGYTF
DNA: TGTGCCAGTAGGGACTCGGGACAGGGCGTCTCTAACTATGGCTACACCTTC

J: TRBJ1-6
D: -
size: -
V: TRBV7-3
CDR3: CASSPGYMVSPLHF
DNA: TGTGCCAGCAGCCCGGGTTACATGGTTTCACCCCTCCACTTT

J: TRBJ1-2
D: -
size: -
V: TRBV2
CDR3: CASSEATVYGYTF
DNA: TGTGCCAGCAGTGAAGCGACAGTCTATGGCTACACCTTC

J: TRBJ1-4
D: TRBD1
size: once
V: TRBV7-6
CDR3: CASSIGQGNEKLFF
DNA: TGTGCCAGCAGCATAGGACAGGGTAATGAAAAACTGTTTTTT

J: TRBJ2-7
D: TRBD1
size: -
V: TRBV9
CDR3: CALQTGDRGPREQYF
DNA: TGTGCCCTCCAAACCGGGGACAGGGGACCTCGCGAGCAGTACTTC

J: TRBJ1-2
D: TRBD1
size: once
V: TRBV27
CDR3: CASSKQGSAGYTF
DNA: TGTGCCAGCAGTAAACAGGGGTCGGCTGGCTACACCTTC

J: TRBJ1-5
D: -
size: -
V: TRBV19
CDR3: CASSRVGGAGQPQHF
DNA: TGTGCCAGTAGTAGGGTTGGGGGGGCGGGCCAGCCCCAGCATTTT

J: TRBJ2-7
D: -
size: -
V: TRBV4-1
CDR3: CASSQVAGALYEQYF
DNA: TGCGCCAGCAGCCAAGTGGCAGGGGCTTTGTACGAGCAGTACTTC

J: TRBJ2-7
D: TRBD1
size: -
V: TRBV7-9
CDR3: CASSSPGQGAYEQYF
DNA: TGTGCCAGCAGCTCCCCGGGACAGGGAGCGTACGAGCAGTACTTC

J: TRBJ2-2
D: -
size: -
V: TRBV5-1
CDR3: CASSLRDSSTGELFF
DNA: TGCGCCAGCAGCTTAAGGGACTCAAGCACCGGGGAGCTGTTTTTT

J: TRBJ2-7
D: TRBD1
size: -
V: TRBV10-3
CDR3: CAVRRDRAPYEQYF
DNA: TGTGCCGTCAGACGGGACAGGGCCCCCTACGAGCAGTACTTC

J: TRBJ2-3
D: -
size: -
V: TRBV2
CDR3: CASSRGDTQYF
DNA: TGTGCCAGCAGTAGGGGGGATACGCAGTATTTT

J: TRBJ2-1
D: TRBD2
size: -
V: TRBV6-4
CDR3: CASTGLAPTYNEQFF
DNA: TGTGCCAGCACTGGACTAGCCCCCACTTACAATGAGCAGTTCTTC

J: TRBJ1-6
D: TRBD1
size: -
V: TRBV29-1
CDR3: CSVGQGWNSPLHF
DNA: TGCAGCGTAGGACAGGGGTGGAATTCACCCCTCCACTTT

J: TRBJ2-5
D: TRBD2
size: -
V: TRBV7-7
CDR3: CASSRGTSGGAAAETQYF
DNA: TGTGCCAGCAGCCGAGGGACTAGCGGGGGGGCTGCGGCAGAGACCCAGTACTTC

J: TRBJ1-1
D: -
size: -
V: TRBV6-4
CDR3: CASSDPGTFF
DNA: TGTGCCAGCAGTGACCCAGGGACTTTCTTT

J: TRBJ2-7
D: TRBD2
size: -
V: TRBV10-3
CDR3: CAISDYGGTTLSNEQYF
DNA: TGTGCCATCAGTGATTATGGCGGGACTACCCTCTCGAACGAGCAGTACTTC